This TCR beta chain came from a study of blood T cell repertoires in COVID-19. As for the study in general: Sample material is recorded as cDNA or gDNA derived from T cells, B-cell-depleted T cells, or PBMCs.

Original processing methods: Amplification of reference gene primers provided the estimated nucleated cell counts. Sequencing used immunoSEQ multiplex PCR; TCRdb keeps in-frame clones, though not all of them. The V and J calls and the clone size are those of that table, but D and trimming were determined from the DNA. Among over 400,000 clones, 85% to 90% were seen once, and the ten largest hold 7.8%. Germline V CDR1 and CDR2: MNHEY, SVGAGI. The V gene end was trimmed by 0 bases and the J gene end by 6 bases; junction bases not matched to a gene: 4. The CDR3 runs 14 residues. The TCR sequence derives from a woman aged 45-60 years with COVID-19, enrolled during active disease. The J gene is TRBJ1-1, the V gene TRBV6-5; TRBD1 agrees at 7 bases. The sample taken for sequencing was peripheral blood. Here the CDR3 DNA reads TGTGCCAGCAGTTACTCCACAGGGGAACCTGAAGCTTTCTTT. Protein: CASSYSTGEPEAFF.